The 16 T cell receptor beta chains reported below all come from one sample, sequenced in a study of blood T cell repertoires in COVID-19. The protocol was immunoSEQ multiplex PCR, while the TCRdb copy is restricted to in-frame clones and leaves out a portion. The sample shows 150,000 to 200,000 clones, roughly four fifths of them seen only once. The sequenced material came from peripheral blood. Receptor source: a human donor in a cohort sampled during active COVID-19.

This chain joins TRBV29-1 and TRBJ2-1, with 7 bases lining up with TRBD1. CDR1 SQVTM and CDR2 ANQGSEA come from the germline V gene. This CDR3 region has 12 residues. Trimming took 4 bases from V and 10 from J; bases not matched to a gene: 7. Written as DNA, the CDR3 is TGCAGCGTTGGACAGGGAATGGGAGAGCAGTTCTTC. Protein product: CSVGQGMGEQFF.

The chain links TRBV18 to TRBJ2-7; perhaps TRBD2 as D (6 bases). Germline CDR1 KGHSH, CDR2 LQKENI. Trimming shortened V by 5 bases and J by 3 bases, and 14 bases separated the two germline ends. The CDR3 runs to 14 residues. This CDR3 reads CASSSLDYHYEQYF. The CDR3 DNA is TGTGCCAGCTCAAGTTTGGACTACCACTACGAGCAGTACTTC.

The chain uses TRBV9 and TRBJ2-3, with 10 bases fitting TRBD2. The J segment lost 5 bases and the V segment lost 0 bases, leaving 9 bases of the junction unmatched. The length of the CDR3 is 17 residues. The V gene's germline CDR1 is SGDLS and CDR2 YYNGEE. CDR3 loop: CASSVGNSGRSRDTQYF. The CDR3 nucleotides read TGTGCCAGCAGCGTAGGTAATAGCGGGAGGTCAAGAGATACGCAGTATTTT.

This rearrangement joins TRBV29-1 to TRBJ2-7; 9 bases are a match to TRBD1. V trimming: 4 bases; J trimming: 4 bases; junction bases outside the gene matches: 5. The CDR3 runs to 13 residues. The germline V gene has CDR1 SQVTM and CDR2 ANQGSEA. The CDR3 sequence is CSVVSDRGYEQYF. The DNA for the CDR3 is TGCAGCGTTGTCTCCGACAGGGGGTACGAGCAGTACTTC.

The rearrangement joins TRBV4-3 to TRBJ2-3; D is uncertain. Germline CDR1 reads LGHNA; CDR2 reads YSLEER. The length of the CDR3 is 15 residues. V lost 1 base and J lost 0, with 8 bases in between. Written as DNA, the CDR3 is TGCGCCAGCAGCCAAGGCGGTGCTAGCACAGATACGCAGTATTTT. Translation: CASSQGGASTDTQYF.

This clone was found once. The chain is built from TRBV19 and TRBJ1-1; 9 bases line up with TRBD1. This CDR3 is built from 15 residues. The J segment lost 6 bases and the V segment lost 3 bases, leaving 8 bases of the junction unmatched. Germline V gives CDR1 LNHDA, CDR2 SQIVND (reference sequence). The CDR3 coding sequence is TGTGCCAGTAGTATGGTGACAGGGGGTTTGGCTGAAGCTTTCTTT. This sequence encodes CASSMVTGGLAEAFF.

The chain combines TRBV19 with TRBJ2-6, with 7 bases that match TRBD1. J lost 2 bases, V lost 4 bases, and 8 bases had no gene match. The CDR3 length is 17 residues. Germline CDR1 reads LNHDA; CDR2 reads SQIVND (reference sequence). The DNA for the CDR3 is TGTGCCAGTAGTACAGTAGTAGGACAGGCTGGGGCCAACGTCCTGACTTTC. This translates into CASSTVVGQAGANVLTF.

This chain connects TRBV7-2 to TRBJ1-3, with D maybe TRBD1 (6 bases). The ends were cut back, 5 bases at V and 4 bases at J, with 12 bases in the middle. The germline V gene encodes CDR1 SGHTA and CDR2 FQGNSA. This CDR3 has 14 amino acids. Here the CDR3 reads CASSKNRDGNTIYF. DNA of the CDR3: TGTGCCAGCAGCAAAAACAGGGACGGAAACACCATATATTTT.

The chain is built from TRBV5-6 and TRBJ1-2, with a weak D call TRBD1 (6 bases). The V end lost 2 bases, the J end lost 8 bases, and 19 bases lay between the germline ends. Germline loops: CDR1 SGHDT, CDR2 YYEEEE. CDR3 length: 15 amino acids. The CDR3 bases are TGTGCCAGCAGCTTCATAGCAGGGGACGGATCCGGCTACACCTTC. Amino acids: CASSFIAGDGSGYTF.

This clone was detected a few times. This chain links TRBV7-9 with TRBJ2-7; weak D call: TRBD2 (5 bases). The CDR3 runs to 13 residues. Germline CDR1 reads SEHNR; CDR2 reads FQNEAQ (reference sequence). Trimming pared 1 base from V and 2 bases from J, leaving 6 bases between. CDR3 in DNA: TGTGCCAGCAGCTTAGGAGGGACCTACGAGCAGTACTTC. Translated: CASSLGGTYEQYF.

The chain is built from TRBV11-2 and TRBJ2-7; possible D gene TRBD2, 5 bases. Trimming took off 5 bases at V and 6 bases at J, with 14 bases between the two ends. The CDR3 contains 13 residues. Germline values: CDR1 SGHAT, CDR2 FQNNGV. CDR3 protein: CASSLFGVSEQYF. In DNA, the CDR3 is TGTGCCAGCAGCCTGTTCGGGGTCAGCGAGCAGTACTTC.

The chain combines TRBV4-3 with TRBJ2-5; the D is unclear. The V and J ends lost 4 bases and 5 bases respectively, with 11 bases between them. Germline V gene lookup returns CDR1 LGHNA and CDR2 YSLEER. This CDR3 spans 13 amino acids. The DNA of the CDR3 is TGCGCCAGCAGCCCCGATGTCCGGGAGACCCAGTACTTC. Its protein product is CASSPDVRETQYF.

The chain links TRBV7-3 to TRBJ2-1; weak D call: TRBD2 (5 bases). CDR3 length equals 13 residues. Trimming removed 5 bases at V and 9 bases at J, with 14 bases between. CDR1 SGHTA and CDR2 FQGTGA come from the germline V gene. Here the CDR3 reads CASSGSGGGEQFF. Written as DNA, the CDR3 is TGTGCCAGCAGCGGCTCAGGAGGCGGTGAGCAGTTCTTC.

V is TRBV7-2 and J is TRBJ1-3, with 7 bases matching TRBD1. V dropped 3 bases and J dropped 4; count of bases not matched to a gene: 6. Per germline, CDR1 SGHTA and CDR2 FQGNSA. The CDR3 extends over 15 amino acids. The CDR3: CASSFRQGSGNTIYF. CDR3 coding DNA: TGTGCCAGCAGCTTTAGACAGGGTTCAGGAAACACCATATATTTT.

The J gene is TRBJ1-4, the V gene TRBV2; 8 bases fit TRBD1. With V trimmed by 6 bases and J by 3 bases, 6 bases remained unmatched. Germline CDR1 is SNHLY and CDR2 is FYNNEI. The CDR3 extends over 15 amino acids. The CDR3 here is CASRTGDWANEKLFF. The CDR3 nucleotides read TGTGCCAGCAGGACAGGGGATTGGGCTAATGAAAAACTGTTTTTT. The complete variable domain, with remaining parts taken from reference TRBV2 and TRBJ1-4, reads EPEVTQTPSHQVTQMGQEVILRCVPISNHLYFYWYRQILGQKVEFLVSFYNNEISEKSEIFDDQFSVERPDGSNFTLKIRSTKLEDSAMYFCASRTGDWANEKLFFGSGTQLSVL.

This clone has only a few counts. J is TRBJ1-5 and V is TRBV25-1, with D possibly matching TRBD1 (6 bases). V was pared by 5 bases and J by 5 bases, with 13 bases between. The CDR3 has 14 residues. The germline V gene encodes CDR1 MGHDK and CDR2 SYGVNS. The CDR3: CASSSTTGYQPQHF. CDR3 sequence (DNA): TGTGCCAGCAGTTCAACGACAGGATATCAGCCCCAGCATTTT.